The source of this T cell receptor (beta chain) is a study of regulatory T cells in long-lasting Graves disease. General study results and limits: Favored usage of TRBV28, TRBJ1-2 and TRBJ2-5 was recorded in persistent disease.

CDR3-region Arm-PCR and iRepertoire HTBI primers produced the TCR beta libraries. In the study's own analysis: The samples yielded 62 TRBV and some 15 TRBJ segments. Each CDR3 protein gets one entry after TCRdb re-called the multiplex PCR reads with MiXCR. These V and J calls are TCRdb output, not the study's own analysis. The sample carries more than 350,000 distinct CDR3 sequences, about 21% recorded once. Germline V gene data show CDR1 as SGHTA and CDR2 as FQGNSA. With 5 bases removed from V and 4 bases from J, the gap between germline ends came to 11 bases. The length of the CDR3 is 13 residues. Noted time point: persistent/refractory GD, antithyroid drugs over 5 years with positive TRAb. Scientists built the TCR library using RNA that was extracted from PBMCs. Enrollment of patients was through an endocrinology department in Xi'an, China. Peripheral blood, at 8 to 9.5 milliliters, went into EDTA tubes.

This clonotype was seen a few times. The target antigen is unknown. The TCR originated in a female donor with Graves disease. The source material was peripheral blood mononuclear cells (PBMCs), sampled when the disease was refractory, from a patient treated with antithyroid drugs. This chain links TRBV7-2 with TRBJ1-2; D uncertain. The CDR3 protein is CASSRAGLYGYTF. The CDR3, as DNA: TGTGCCAGCAGCCGAGCCGGACTCTATGGCTACACCTTC.